Presented here are 24 T cell receptor beta chains from one specimen sequenced in a study of CD8+CD57+ T cells in acquired aplastic anemia. Both TCR beta VDJ combination and CDR3 sequence profiling were carried out. Genomic DNA was the template for this profiling. Using its own MiXCR run on the reads, TCRdb lists one record per CDR3 protein. The data show 150,000 to 200,000 distinct CDR3 sequences, 64% seen once. The sample taken for sequencing was sorted CD4+, CD8+, or CD8+CD57+ T cells (not recorded which) from PBMCs. The receptor source for this set is a human donor with severe aplastic anemia or a healthy control (not recorded which).

The chain uses TRBV6-5 and TRBJ2-1; D is tentatively TRBD1 or TRBD2 (6 bases each). Matching the DNA end better, TRBJ2-7 makes the J call doubtful. The CDR3 has 14 residues. The V gene's germline CDR1 is MNHEY and CDR2 SVGAGI. CDR3 nucleotides: TGTGCCAGCAGTTATAGGAGGGGGGACAACGAGCAGTACTTC. Its protein product is CASSYRRGDNEQYF.

Turning to this clonotype: The junction and the germline gene differ at one end; a read error may be behind it. The CDR3 region has the DNA TGCAGCGTAACAGGGGAGGGCTATGGCTACGCCTTC. It specifies CSVTGEGYGYAF. This sequence joins TRBV29-1 and TRBJ1-2; 7 positions agree with TRBD1. CDR3 length equals 12 residues. Per germline, CDR1 SQVTM and CDR2 ANQGSEA.

The chain employs TRBV9 and TRBJ2-2; 10 bases align to TRBD2. Germline CDR1 SGDLS, CDR2 YYNGEE. The CDR3 has 17 amino acids. Trimming removed 0 bases from V and 5 bases from J; junction bases left unmatched: 7. The CDR3 reads CASSVGRGLAQTGELFF. CDR3 coding DNA: TGTGCCAGCAGCGTAGGGAGGGGACTAGCGCAAACCGGGGAGCTGTTTTTT. Supplemented by reference TRBV9 and TRBJ2-2, the full variable domain reads DSGVTQTPKHLITATGQRVTLRCSPRSGDLSVYWYQQSLDQGLQFLIQYYNGEERAKGNILERFSAQQFPDLHSELNLSSLELGDSALYFCASSVGRGLAQTGELFFGEGSRLTVL.

The chain combines TRBV7-3 with TRBJ1-5; no definite D call. Per the germline V gene, CDR1 is SGHTA and CDR2 is FQGTGA. The CDR3 covers 12 residues. V lost 5 bases, J lost 9 bases, and 11 bases lay in between. CDR3 sequence (DNA): TGTGCCAGCAGCCCGCAGACCGCGCCCCAGCATTTT. Protein sequence: CASSPQTAPQHF.

This clonotype was seen repeatedly, ten times or more. The chain combines TRBV20-1 with TRBJ2-5; TRBD2 agrees at 9 bases. Germline V gives CDR1 DFQATT, CDR2 SNEGSKA (reference sequence). The CDR3 has 15 residues. J lost 2 bases, V lost 2 bases, and 6 bases had no gene match. CDR3 region: CSARQAGGLQETQYF. In DNA form, the CDR3 reads TGCAGTGCTAGACAAGCGGGGGGCCTACAAGAGACCCAGTACTTC.

This clonotype showed up many times. The J gene is TRBJ2-7, the V gene TRBV11-2; D uncertain. The CDR3 spans 14 residues. V was clipped by 3 bases and J by 2 bases, with 11 bases between them. Germline V gene sequence: CDR1 SGHAT, CDR2 FQNNGV. The CDR3 loop reads CASSFFQDPYEQYF. The CDR3 region has the DNA TGTGCCAGCAGCTTCTTTCAGGATCCCTACGAGCAGTACTTC.

Comment on this clonotype: Sequence at one end of the junction differs from germline and may be a read error. The chain employs TRBV11-2 and TRBJ1-1; D is uncertain. Germline-derived CDR1 and CDR2 are SGHAT and FQNNGV. CDR3 length: 14 amino acids. The chain's CDR3 is CASSLEFQPLEAFF. The CDR3 DNA is TGTGCCAGCAGCTTAGAGTTTCAGCCCCTTGAAGCCTTCTTT.

This clonotype rates as medium-sized. The rearrangement uses TRBV20-1 and TRBJ2-7, with D hard to call. There are 14 residues in the CDR3. Germline V lookup: CDR1 DFQATT, CDR2 SNEGSKA (reference sequence). Trimming stripped 1 base from V and 7 bases from J, with 17 bases between. The CDR3 DNA reads TGCAGTGCTAGAGGGACGGAAGGAGACTGGGAGCAGTACTTC. Amino acid sequence: CSARGTEGDWEQYF.

This sequence joins TRBV2 and TRBJ1-6; D is uncertain. Germline V gives CDR1 SNHLY, CDR2 FYNNEI. The V and J ends lost 1 base and 0 bases respectively, with 7 bases between them. The CDR3 is 16 amino acids. The CDR3 DNA reads as TGTGCCAGCAGTGAAGACTGGAGCTCCTATAATTCACCCCTCCACTTT. It yields the protein CASSEDWSSYNSPLHF.

The chain is built from TRBV5-6 and TRBJ2-1; the D call may be TRBD1 or TRBD2 (7 bases each). The CDR3 totals 13 residues. V shed 2 bases and J shed 10 bases, with 13 bases lying between them. CDR1 and CDR2 (germline): SGHDT, YYEEEE. DNA of the CDR3: TGTGCCAGCAGCTTAAGGGAGGGGGCAGAGCAGTTCTTC. Its protein is CASSLREGAEQFF.

Many counts were recorded for this clonotype. The rearrangement links TRBV6-6 to TRBJ2-7; 10 nucleotides match TRBD1. Germline V gives CDR1 MNHNY, CDR2 SVGAGI (reference sequence). V lost 8 bases, J lost 5 bases, and 12 bases stayed unmatched. The length of the CDR3 is 15 residues. CDR3 protein: CASGNRDRGFDEQYF. CDR3 in DNA: TGTGCCAGCGGGAACCGGGACAGGGGATTCGACGAGCAGTACTTC.

V and J are TRBV29-1 and TRBJ2-3; D remains ambiguous. The CDR3 is made up of 14 amino acids. The V end was cut by 8 bases, the J end by 0 bases, with 15 bases between. Germline CDR1 reads SQVTM; CDR2 reads ANQGSEA. The CDR3 region has the DNA TGCAGCTCCCTGGCACACGGGAGCACAGATACGCAGTATTTT. This codes for CSSLAHGSTDTQYF.

In this sample, this clonotype turned up many times. The rearrangement joins TRBV4-3 to TRBJ2-1; unclear D gene. The V gene lost 5 bases and the J gene lost 9 bases, with 14 bases spanning the gap. CDR3 length: 13 residues. CDR1 is LGHNA, CDR2 YSLEER, per germline. In DNA form, the CDR3 reads TGCGCCAGCAGCTGGGGAAAAGGGTTTGAGCAGTTCTTC. This gives the protein CASSWGKGFEQFF.

This clonotype was counted a few times. The gene calls are TRBV7-9 and TRBJ1-3, with D hard to call. Germline V lookup: CDR1 SEHNR, CDR2 FQNEAQ (reference sequence). The CDR3 totals 14 residues. Trimming pared 3 bases from V and 0 bases from J, leaving 6 bases between. The CDR3 region is CASSLGGSGNTIYF. The CDR3, as DNA: TGTGCCAGCAGCTTGGGAGGCTCTGGAAACACCATATATTTT.

As regards this clonotype: One end of the junction fails to match germline, which may point to a read error. The CDR3 sequence is CASSVGGTGISYEQCF. In DNA, the CDR3 is TGTGCCAGCAGCGTTGGGGGGACAGGCATCTCCTACGAGCAGTGCTTC. This chain links TRBV9 with TRBJ2-7, with 8 positions matching TRBD1. This CDR3 is 16 amino acids long. CDR1 is SGDLS and CDR2 is YYNGEE in the germline V gene.

This clonotype was observed at least ten times. J is TRBJ2-5 and V is TRBV12-3 or TRBV12-4; D assignment may be TRBD1 or TRBD2 (6 bases each). Trimming removed 4 bases at V and 1 base at J, with 16 bases between. This CDR3 spans 16 amino acids. CDR3 DNA: TGTGCCAGCAGTTCCCCTTACAAGGGGGGCCAAGAGACCCAGTACTTC. This codes for CASSSPYKGGQETQYF.

This clonotype has at least ten counts. The chain links TRBV28 to TRBJ2-7, with a weak D call TRBD1 (7 bases). Per the germline V gene, CDR1 is MDHEN and CDR2 is SYDVKM. This CDR3 is built from 13 residues. V was shortened by 3 bases and J by 4 bases, with 10 bases between the two germline ends. The DNA of the CDR3 is TGTGCCAGCAGTTTGGAGGGGGCATACGAGCAGTACTTC. It is translated as CASSLEGAYEQYF.

This clonotype has ten or more counts. V is TRBV7-6 and J is TRBJ2-1; D is ambiguous. The length of the CDR3 is 12 residues. The germline gives CDR1 SGHVS, CDR2 FNYEAQ. Trimming cost V 1 base and J 7 bases, with 5 bases left between them. The CDR3 DNA reads TGTGCCAGCAGCTTAGAGGGAAATGAGCAGTTCTTC. This gives the protein CASSLEGNEQFF.

V usage is TRBV9 and J usage is TRBJ1-3; D may be TRBD1 (6 bases). The V gene lost 5 bases and the J gene lost 3 bases, with 12 bases spanning the gap. The CDR3 has 14 amino acids. CDR1 is SGDLS and CDR2 is YYNGEE in the germline V gene. The CDR3 DNA reads TGTGCCAGCAGTGGCGTAGGGGGTGGAAACACCATATATTTT. Amino acids: CASSGVGGGNTIYF.

V usage is TRBV11-2 and J usage is TRBJ2-5, with unresolved D. TRBJ2-7 explains the end of the DNA better; the J call may be wrong. The CDR3 has 15 amino acids. CDR1 and CDR2 (germline): SGHAT, FQNNGV. The CDR3 DNA is TGTGCCAGCAGCTTAGAATTGGCAGAATCCTACGAGCAGTACTTC. This translates into CASSLELAESYEQYF.

This clonotype was recorded only once. The rearrangement links TRBV19 to TRBJ1-6; the D is unclear. CDR1 and CDR2 (germline): LNHDA, SQIVND (reference sequence). V lost 3 bases and J lost 11, with 11 bases in between. CDR3 length: 13 amino acids. CDR3 DNA sequence: TGTGCCAGTAGTATGAGGCTCGATACACCCCTCCACTTT. It codes for CASSMRLDTPLHF.

The chain recombines TRBV18 with TRBJ1-1; TRBD1 is a possible D gene (5 bases). Trimming left V 4 bases short and J 8 bases short, with 17 bases between. CDR1 is KGHSH, CDR2 LQKENI, per germline. The CDR3 has 14 amino acids. The CDR3 DNA is TGTGCCAGCTCACTGCCGGGGGGGGATTTGGAAGCTTTCTTT. As protein: CASSLPGGDLEAFF.

The chain has TRBV7-2 and TRBJ2-1, with D unclear. CDR3 size: 15 residues. Trimming removed 5 bases at V and 4 bases at J, with 15 bases between. Per the germline V gene, CDR1 is SGHTA and CDR2 is FQGNSA. The CDR3 DNA is TGTGCCAGCAGCGCGATGGGGAACCCTTACAATGAGCAGTTCTTC. Translating it yields CASSAMGNPYNEQFF.

The sample holds a few counts of this clonotype. The J gene is TRBJ1-4, the V gene TRBV9, with a tentative D call TRBD1 (5 bases). In germline, CDR1 is SGDLS, CDR2 YYNGEE. The CDR3 runs to 14 residues. The ends were cut back, 4 bases at V and 8 bases at J, with 15 bases in the middle. This chain's CDR3 is CASSPDSEREKLFF. CDR3 DNA sequence: TGTGCCAGCAGCCCCGACAGTGAGAGGGAAAAACTGTTTTTT.